This TCR beta chain was profiled in a study of blood T cell repertoires in COVID-19. Overall study context: COVID-19 samples, acute and convalescent, were from the United States, Italy and Spain. Sample material is recorded as cDNA or gDNA derived from T cells, B-cell-depleted T cells, or PBMCs.

Followed over time, Seattle patients had been enrolled while infection was active. The authors' processing: The authors estimated nucleated cell counts from reference gene primer amplification. Profiling relied on immunoSEQ multiplex PCR, and the TCRdb table lists in-frame clones only, not all of them. D and trimming come from the DNA, and the V and J calls and clone size come from that table. The table lists fewer than 300,000 clones, about 86% of them singletons. This clone was recorded once. Germline-derived CDR1 and CDR2 are SSHAT and FNYEAQ (reference sequence). With 1 base clipped from V and 7 bases from J, the junction kept 6 bases outside the gene matches. The CDR3 sequence is 15 residues long.

The chain has TRBV7-7 and TRBJ2-1, with TRBD2 identical over 8 bases. This receptor was identified in a person aged 70 to 85 with COVID-19, enrolled during active disease. Sequencing input: peripheral blood. The CDR3 reads CASSLGLSGTNEQFF. DNA for the CDR3: TGTGCCAGCAGCTTAGGCCTTAGCGGGACTAATGAGCAGTTCTTC.